These 24 T cell receptor beta chains were all obtained from the same sample, sequenced in a study of early T cells in non-severe SARS-CoV-2 infection. TCRdb reanalysed the 5' RACE reads using MiXCR and keeps one entry per CDR3 protein. Of tens of thousands of distinct CDR3 sequences listed, 4% are singletons. Source material: whole blood. All receptors come from an adult who was a healthcare worker with PCR-confirmed SARS-CoV-2 infection or an uninfected control (not recorded which).

This chain connects TRBV21-1 to TRBJ2-5; TRBD2, the D gene given by the table, was not confirmed from the DNA. TRBV21-1 is noted as a pseudogene. This CDR3 has 20 amino acids. This chain's CDR3 is CASTPCGTRSPGLAQETQYF. CDR3 coding DNA: TGTGCCAGCACTCCGTGCGGGACACGCTCGCCGGGACTAGCGCAAGAGACCCAGTACTTC.

This clonotype was observed a handful of times. The genes are TRBV12-3 or TRBV12-4 and TRBJ2-7; D perhaps matches TRBD2 (6 bases). Trimming took off 4 bases at V and 1 base at J, with 11 bases between the two ends. The CDR3 is 14 residues long. CDR3 DNA: TGTGCCAGCAGTTCCCAGGCGGGGTCCTACGAGCAGTACTTC. Its protein product is CASSSQAGSYEQYF.

This clonotype was recorded at least ten times. V is TRBV30 and J is TRBJ2-2, with D tentatively TRBD2 (5 bases). From germline, CDR1 is GTSNPN and CDR2 SVGIG (reference sequence). The CDR3 covers 14 residues. Trimming cost V 5 bases and J 6 bases, with 16 bases left between them. The CDR3 sequence: CAWGRNLPSGELFF. As DNA, the CDR3 is TGTGCCTGGGGGAGAAATCTACCATCCGGGGAGCTGTTTTTT. Supplemented by reference TRBV30 and TRBJ2-2, the full variable domain reads SQTIHQWPATLVQPVGSPLSLECTVEGTSNPNLYWYRQAAGRGLQLLFYSVGIGQISSEVPQNLSASRPQDRQFILSSKKLLLSDSGFYLCAWGRNLPSGELFFGEGSRLTVL.

In its sample, this clonotype was seen many times. The gene calls are TRBV6-2 or TRBV6-3 and TRBJ2-7; tentative D call: TRBD1 (5 bases). The CDR3 contains 12 residues. In germline, CDR1 is MNHEY, CDR2 SVGEGT. Trimming shortened V by 6 bases and J by 6 bases, and 12 bases separated the two germline ends. CDR3 sequence: CASSRQGLEQYF. The DNA for the CDR3 is TGTGCCAGCAGCCGCCAGGGTCTCGAGCAGTACTTC.

In its sample, this clonotype was seen many times. The gene calls are TRBV7-2 and TRBJ2-7, with D perhaps TRBD2 (5 bases). Trimming removed 0 bases from V and 7 bases from J, with 10 bases in between. The CDR3 length is 13 residues. Germline V gene sequence: CDR1 SGHTA, CDR2 FQGNSA. In nucleotides, the CDR3 is TGTGCCAGCAGCTTAGCGATGAGGGATGAGCAGTACTTC. Its protein is CASSLAMRDEQYF.

This clonotype was found many times. CDR3 DNA: TGTGCCAGCAGCCAAGGACAGTTTTACGAGCAGTACTTC. Translated: CASSQGQFYEQYF. The gene calls are TRBV3-1 and TRBJ2-7; possible D gene TRBD1, 5 bases. Trimming took 1 base from V and 4 from J, leaving 8 bases between them. This CDR3 is built from 13 residues. Per the germline V gene, CDR1 is LGHDT and CDR2 is YNNKEL (reference sequence).

This clonotype came up many times. This chain joins TRBV15 and TRBJ2-2, with 9 positions matching TRBD1. The trim removed 3 bases at V and 4 bases at J, leaving 6 bases unmatched. CDR1 and CDR2 from the germline V gene are LNHNV and YYDKDF (reference sequence). CDR3 length: 16 amino acids. Written as DNA, the CDR3 is TGTGCCACCAGCAGGGAACAGGGGGCGAGCACCGGGGAGCTGTTTTTT. Its translation is CATSREQGASTGELFF.

The chain couples TRBV20-1 to TRBJ1-2, with unresolved D. V was clipped by 7 bases and J by 8 bases, with 11 bases between them. CDR3 size: 10 residues. Germline V CDR1 and CDR2: DFQATT, SNEGSKA (reference sequence). As DNA, the CDR3 is TGCAGTGGGCAGAGAGGGGGCTACACCTTC. Amino acids: CSGQRGGYTF.

This clonotype was seen at least ten times. This chain uses TRBV7-9 with TRBJ2-1; 11 bases are a match to TRBD1. CDR1 is SEHNR and CDR2 is FQNEAQ in the germline V gene (reference sequence). The CDR3 length is 15 residues. J lost 6 bases, V lost 3 bases, and 4 bases had no gene match. CDR3 sequence: CASSFRDRGVNEQFF. Written as DNA, the CDR3 is TGTGCCAGCAGCTTCCGGGACAGGGGGGTCAATGAGCAGTTCTTC. Full variable domain (rest looked up from reference TRBV7-9 and TRBJ2-1): DTGVSQNPRHKITKRGQNVTFRCDPISEHNRLYWYRQTLGQGPEFLTYFQNEAQLEKSRLLSDRFSAERPKGSFSTLEIQRTEQGDSAMYLCASSFRDRGVNEQFFGPGTRLTVL.

Many counts were recorded for this clonotype. The gene calls are TRBV29-1 and TRBJ1-2; possible D gene TRBD1, 5 bases. Trimming removed 1 base from V and 5 bases from J, with 20 bases in between. The CDR3 has 16 amino acids. Looked up from germline, CDR1 is SQVTM and CDR2 is ANQGSEA. DNA for the CDR3: TGCAGCGTTGAAGGGGGCGGTCAGGGTTTATCTTATGGCTACACCTTC. Translated: CSVEGGGQGLSYGYTF.

Here the CDR3 DNA reads TGTGCCAGCACCGATCACGGGGCACAGGGAAACACCATATATTTT. Translation gives CASTDHGAQGNTIYF. V usage is TRBV12-3 or TRBV12-4 and J usage is TRBJ1-3, with D perhaps TRBD1 (5 bases). Trimming took 7 bases from V and 4 from J, leaving 17 bases between them. The CDR3 extends over 15 amino acids.

The gene calls are TRBV14 and TRBJ2-4, with D possibly matching TRBD2 (5 bases). CDR3 length equals 16 residues. Trimming took 0 bases from V and 2 from J, leaving 11 bases between them. Looked up from germline, CDR1 is SGHDN and CDR2 is FVKESK. The CDR3 sequence is CASSQEALGTKNIQYF. The CDR3 nucleotides are TGTGCCAGCAGCCAAGAAGCACTAGGGACCAAAAACATTCAGTACTTC.

In this sample, this clonotype turned up many times. V gene TRBV6-5 combines with J gene TRBJ1-3, with a weak D call TRBD1 (6 bases). The CDR3 spans 17 residues. The V gene's germline CDR1 is MNHEY and CDR2 SVGAGI. Trimming left V 2 bases short and J 4 bases short, with 18 bases between. The CDR3 nucleotides read TGTGCCAGCAGTTACCCAACAGGGTTGAACTTAGGAAACACCATATATTTT. Protein product: CASSYPTGLNLGNTIYF.

The chain carries TRBV12-5 and TRBJ2-3; D possibly corresponds to TRBD1 (6 bases). V was clipped by 1 base and J by 6 bases, with 17 bases between them. Germline V gene sequence: CDR1 LGHNT, CDR2 FRNRAP. CDR3 length: 16 residues. The CDR3 DNA is TGTGCTAGTGGTTTGGGGGGACAACCCGAGCGGGATACGCAGTATTTT. As protein: CASGLGGQPERDTQYF.

This clonotype was seen many times. CDR3 DNA sequence: TGTGCCAGCAGTTCAGGGGACGCAGAAGCTTTCTTT. Residues: CASSSGDAEAFF. The V and J genes are TRBV27 and TRBJ1-1, with a tentative D call TRBD1 (6 bases). Germline CDR1 MNHEY, CDR2 SMNVEV (reference sequence). This CDR3 has 12 residues. Between the trimmed V and J ends, which lost 4 bases and 8 bases, there was a span of 11 bases.

In this sample, this clonotype turned up many times. CDR3 bases: TGTGCCTGGACCCTCCCAGGGTATTTGTCCTACGAGCAGTACTTC. Protein product: CAWTLPGYLSYEQYF. The rearrangement uses TRBV30 and TRBJ2-7; possibly TRBD1 for D (5 bases). CDR1 is GTSNPN and CDR2 is SVGIG in the germline V gene (reference sequence). The germline V and J ends were trimmed by 4 bases and 1 base, with 17 bases remaining between them. The length of the CDR3 is 15 residues.

V usage is TRBV6-1 and J usage is TRBJ2-2; D assignment may be TRBD1 or TRBD2 (5 bases each). Germline V lookup: CDR1 MNHNS, CDR2 SASEGT. The CDR3 spans 17 residues. Trimming removed 3 bases from V and 0 bases from J, with 14 bases in between. For the CDR3, the DNA is TGTGCCAGCAGTGATCGGGGACGTTTCGCGAACACCGGGGAGCTGTTTTTT. Translating it yields CASSDRGRFANTGELFF.

In this sample, this clonotype turned up a few times. The chain combines TRBV7-9 with TRBJ1-1; weak D call: TRBD1 (5 bases). Germline CDR1 is SEHNR and CDR2 is FQNEAQ (reference sequence). This CDR3 spans 15 amino acids. V was clipped by 6 bases and J by 4 bases, with 18 bases between them. The CDR3 DNA follows: TGTGCCAGCAGATATCACGGGACCCGTCGCACTGAAGCTTTCTTT. Residues: CASRYHGTRRTEAFF.

In its sample, this clonotype was seen many times. The chain carries TRBV11-2 and TRBJ2-1, with 7 positions matching TRBD2. J lost 4 bases, V lost 0 bases, and 12 bases had no gene match. The CDR3 has 18 residues. Germline CDR1 is SGHAT and CDR2 is FQNNGV. Here the CDR3 reads CASSLERGRAGNYNEQFF. The CDR3 DNA is TGTGCCAGCAGCTTAGAAAGAGGGAGGGCCGGTAATTACAATGAGCAGTTCTTC.

This clonotype is labeled medium-sized. V is TRBV7-9 and J is TRBJ2-2; 7 bases are shared with TRBD1. The germline gives CDR1 SEHNR, CDR2 FQNEAQ (reference sequence). The CDR3 has 15 amino acids. The V segment lost 5 bases and the J segment 5 bases; nucleotides outside the gene matches: 8. This CDR3 reads CASSPPTGFTGELFF. Here the CDR3 DNA reads TGTGCCAGCAGCCCCCCGACAGGGTTTACCGGGGAGCTGTTTTTT.

This clonotype was observed many times. V is TRBV11-2 and J is TRBJ2-2; a possible D gene is TRBD2 (6 bases). Germline CDR1 reads SGHAT; CDR2 reads FQNNGV. There are 17 residues in the CDR3. V was shortened by 6 bases and J by 2 bases, with 19 bases between the two germline ends. CDR3 region: CASSQSWASVNTGELFF. CDR3 nucleotide sequence: TGTGCCAGCAGTCAGTCGTGGGCTAGCGTCAACACCGGGGAGCTGTTTTTT.

The chain joins TRBV4-1 to TRBJ2-5; TRBD1 matches at 8 bases. Looked up from germline, CDR1 is MGHRA and CDR2 is YSYEKL. The V segment lost 1 base and the J segment 4 bases; nucleotides outside the gene matches: 2. The CDR3 totals 14 residues. The CDR3 spells CASSQVDRVETQYF. The CDR3 region has the DNA TGCGCCAGCAGCCAAGTGGACAGGGTAGAGACCCAGTACTTC.

This clonotype has ten or more counts. J is TRBJ2-3 and V is TRBV3-1; D might be TRBD2 (5 bases). Germline V gene sequence: CDR1 LGHDT, CDR2 YNNKEL (reference sequence). V dropped 0 bases and J dropped 3 bases, with 10 bases sitting between them. The CDR3 is made up of 15 amino acids. The CDR3 spells CASSQDSAATDTQYF. The CDR3 DNA reads as TGTGCCAGCAGCCAAGATTCAGCGGCTACAGATACGCAGTATTTT.

The sample holds a few counts of this clonotype. The V call is TRBV6-6, the J call TRBJ1-1; TRBD1 aligns across 8 bases. The V gene end was trimmed by 2 bases and the J gene end by 4 bases; junction bases not matched to a gene: 9. The CDR3 has 16 amino acids. The germline V gene encodes CDR1 MNHNY and CDR2 SVGAGI (reference sequence). The CDR3 DNA sequence: TGTGCCAGCAGTTACGGTCAGGGGGCGGAAGGCACTGAAGCTTTCTTT. It codes for CASSYGQGAEGTEAFF.